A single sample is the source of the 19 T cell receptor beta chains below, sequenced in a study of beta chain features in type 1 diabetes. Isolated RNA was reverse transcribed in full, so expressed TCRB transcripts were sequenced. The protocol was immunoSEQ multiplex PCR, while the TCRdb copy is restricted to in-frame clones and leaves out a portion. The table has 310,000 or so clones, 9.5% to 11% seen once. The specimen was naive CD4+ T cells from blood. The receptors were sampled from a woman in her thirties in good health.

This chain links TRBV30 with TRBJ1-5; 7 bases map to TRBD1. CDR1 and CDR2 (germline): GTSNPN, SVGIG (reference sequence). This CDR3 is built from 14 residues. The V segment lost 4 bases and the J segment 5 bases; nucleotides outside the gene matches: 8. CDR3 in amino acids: CAWTVGGFDQPQHF. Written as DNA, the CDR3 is TGTGCCTGGACGGTAGGGGGCTTCGATCAGCCCCAGCATTTT.

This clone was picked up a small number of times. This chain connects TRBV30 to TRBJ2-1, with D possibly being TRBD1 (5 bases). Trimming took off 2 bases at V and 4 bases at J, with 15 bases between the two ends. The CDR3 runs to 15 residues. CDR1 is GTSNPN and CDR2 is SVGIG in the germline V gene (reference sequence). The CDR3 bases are TGTGCCTGGAGTCTGGGGCGCTCGTCTTACAATGAGCAGTTCTTC. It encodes CAWSLGRSSYNEQFF.

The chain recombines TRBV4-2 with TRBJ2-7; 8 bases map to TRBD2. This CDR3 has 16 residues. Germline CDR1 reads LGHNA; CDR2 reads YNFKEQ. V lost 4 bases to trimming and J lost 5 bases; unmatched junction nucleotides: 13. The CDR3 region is CASSLYSSGSRHEQYF. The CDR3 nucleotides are TGTGCCAGCAGCCTGTACTCAAGCGGGAGTCGGCACGAGCAGTACTTC.

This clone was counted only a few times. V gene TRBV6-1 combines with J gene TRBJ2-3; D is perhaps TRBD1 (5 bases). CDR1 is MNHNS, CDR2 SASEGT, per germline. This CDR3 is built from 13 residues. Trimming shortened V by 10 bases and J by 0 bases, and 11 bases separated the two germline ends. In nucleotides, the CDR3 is TGTGCCACCAGACAGTTTAGCACAGATACGCAGTATTTT. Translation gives CATRQFSTDTQYF.

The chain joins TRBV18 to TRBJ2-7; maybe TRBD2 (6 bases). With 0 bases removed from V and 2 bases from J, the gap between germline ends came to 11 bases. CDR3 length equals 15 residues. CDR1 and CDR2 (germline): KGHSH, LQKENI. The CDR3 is CASSPPGRTTYEQYF. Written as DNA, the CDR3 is TGTGCCAGCTCACCACCGGGGAGGACTACCTACGAGCAGTACTTC. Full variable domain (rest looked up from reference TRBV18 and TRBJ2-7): NAGVMQNPRHLVRRRGQEARLRCSPMKGHSHVYWYRQLPEEGLKFMVYLQKENIIDESGMPKERFSAEFPKEGPSILRIQQVVRGDSAAYFCASSPPGRTTYEQYFGPGTRLTVT.

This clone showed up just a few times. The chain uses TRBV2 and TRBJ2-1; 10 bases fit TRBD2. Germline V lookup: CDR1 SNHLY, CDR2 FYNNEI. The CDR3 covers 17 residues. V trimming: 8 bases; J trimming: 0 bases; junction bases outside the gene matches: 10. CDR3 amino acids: CASLPGLAASSYNEQFF. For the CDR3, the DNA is TGTGCCAGCCTGCCCGGACTAGCGGCAAGCTCCTACAATGAGCAGTTCTTC.

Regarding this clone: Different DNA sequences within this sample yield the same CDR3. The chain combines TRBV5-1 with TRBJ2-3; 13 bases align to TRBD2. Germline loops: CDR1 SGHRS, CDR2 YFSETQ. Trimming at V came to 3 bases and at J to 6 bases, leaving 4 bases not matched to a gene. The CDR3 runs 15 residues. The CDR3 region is CASSSGLAGADTQYF. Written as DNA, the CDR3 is TGCGCCAGCAGCTCTGGACTAGCGGGAGCGGATACGCAGTATTTT.

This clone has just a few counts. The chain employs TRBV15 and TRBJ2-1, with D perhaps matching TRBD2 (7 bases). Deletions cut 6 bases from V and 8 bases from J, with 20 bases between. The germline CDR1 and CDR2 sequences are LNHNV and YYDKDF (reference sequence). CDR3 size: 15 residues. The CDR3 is CATRGGGGSSDEQFF. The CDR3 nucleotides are TGTGCCACCAGAGGGGGGGGAGGTAGTAGCGATGAGCAGTTCTTC.

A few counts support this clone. CDR3: CASSGDWTRTDTQYF. CDR3 in DNA: TGTGCCAGCAGCGGAGACTGGACTAGGACAGATACGCAGTATTTT. The rearrangement uses TRBV2 and TRBJ2-3; the match to TRBD2 covers 7 bases. V shed 6 bases and J 3 bases; nucleotides not matched to a gene: 9. The CDR3 extends over 15 amino acids. Germline-derived CDR1 and CDR2 are SNHLY and FYNNEI.

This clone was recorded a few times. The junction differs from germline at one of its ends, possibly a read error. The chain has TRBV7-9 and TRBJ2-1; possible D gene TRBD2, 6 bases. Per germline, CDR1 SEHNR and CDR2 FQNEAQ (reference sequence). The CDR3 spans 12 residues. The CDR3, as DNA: TGTGCCAGCAGCTTAGTAGGCGGGGTTAGTGTCTTC. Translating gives CASSLVGGVSVF.

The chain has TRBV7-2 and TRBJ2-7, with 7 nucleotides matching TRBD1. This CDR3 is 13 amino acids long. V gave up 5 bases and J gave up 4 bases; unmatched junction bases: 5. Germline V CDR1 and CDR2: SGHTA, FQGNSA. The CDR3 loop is CASSRGTEYEQYF. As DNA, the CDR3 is TGTGCCAGCAGCCGAGGGACAGAGTACGAGCAGTACTTC.

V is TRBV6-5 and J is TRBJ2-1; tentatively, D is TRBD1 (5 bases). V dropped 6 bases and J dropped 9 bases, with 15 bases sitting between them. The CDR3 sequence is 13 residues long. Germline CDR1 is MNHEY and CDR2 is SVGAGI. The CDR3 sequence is CASSPPGWGEQFF. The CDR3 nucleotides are TGTGCCAGCAGCCCTCCAGGGTGGGGTGAGCAGTTCTTC.

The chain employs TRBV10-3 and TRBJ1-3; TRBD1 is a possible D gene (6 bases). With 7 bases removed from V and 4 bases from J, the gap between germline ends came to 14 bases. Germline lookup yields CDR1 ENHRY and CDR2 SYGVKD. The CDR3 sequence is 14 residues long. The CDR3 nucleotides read TGTGCCATCACGGCCGGGGGGCTAGGAAACACCATATATTTT. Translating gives CAITAGGLGNTIYF.

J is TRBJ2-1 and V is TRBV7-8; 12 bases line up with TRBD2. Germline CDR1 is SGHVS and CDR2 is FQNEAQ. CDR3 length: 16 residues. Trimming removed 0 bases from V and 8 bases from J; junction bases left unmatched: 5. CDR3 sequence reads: CASSLAQTSGSDEQFF. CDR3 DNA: TGTGCCAGCAGCTTAGCGCAGACTAGCGGGAGTGATGAGCAGTTCTTC.

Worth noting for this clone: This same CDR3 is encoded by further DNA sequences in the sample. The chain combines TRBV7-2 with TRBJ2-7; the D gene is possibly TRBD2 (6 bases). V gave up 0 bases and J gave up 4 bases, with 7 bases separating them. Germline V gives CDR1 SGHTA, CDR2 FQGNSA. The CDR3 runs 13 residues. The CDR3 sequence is CASSLAGGYEQYF. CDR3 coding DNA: TGTGCCAGCAGCTTAGCGGGGGGATACGAGCAGTACTTC.

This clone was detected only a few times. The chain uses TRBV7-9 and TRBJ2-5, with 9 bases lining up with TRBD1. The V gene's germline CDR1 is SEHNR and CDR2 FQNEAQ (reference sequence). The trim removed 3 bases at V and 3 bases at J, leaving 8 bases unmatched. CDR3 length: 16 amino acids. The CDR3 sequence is CASSFTPGQGKETQYF. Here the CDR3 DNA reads TGTGCCAGCAGCTTTACTCCGGGACAGGGAAAAGAGACCCAGTACTTC.

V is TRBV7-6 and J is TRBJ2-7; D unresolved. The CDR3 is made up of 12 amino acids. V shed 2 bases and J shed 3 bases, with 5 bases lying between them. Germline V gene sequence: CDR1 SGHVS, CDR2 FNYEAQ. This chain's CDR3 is CASSLNGYEQYF. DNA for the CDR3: TGTGCCAGCAGCTTAAACGGCTACGAGCAGTACTTC.

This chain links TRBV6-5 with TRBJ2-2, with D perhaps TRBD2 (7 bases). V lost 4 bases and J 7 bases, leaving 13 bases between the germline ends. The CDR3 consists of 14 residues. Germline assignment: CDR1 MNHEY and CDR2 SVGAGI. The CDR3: CASSWEGGGGELFF. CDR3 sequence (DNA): TGTGCCAGCAGTTGGGAGGGGGGTGGCGGGGAGCTGTTTTTT.

CDR3 loop: CASSLLAVVGNEQFF. In nucleotides, the CDR3 is TGTGCCAGCAGCTTACTTGCGGTAGTGGGCAATGAGCAGTTCTTC. This chain uses TRBV7-2 with TRBJ2-1; D gene uncertain. V lost 2 bases and J lost 6, with 14 bases in between. From germline, CDR1 is SGHTA and CDR2 FQGNSA. CDR3 length: 15 amino acids.